The 13 T cell receptor beta chains listed next were all sequenced from one sample in a study of patients and donors after allogeneic stem cell transplantation (TCRdb year 2020). Library prep was done by RT-PCR. The instrument given in TCRdb is NextSeq 550. Through fastp at Q25 and MiXCR, TCRdb rebuilt clones from the public reads, retaining in-frame beta chains. Each entry merges the rows of one CDR3 protein and shows their most common DNA and genes. The sample table records about a million distinct CDR3 sequences; roughly 17% of these occur just once. The top ten clonotypes cover 5% to 6.5% of the sample. The source material was blood, either unsorted or a sorted T cell fraction (not recorded which). These TCRs come from a human donor who was either an allogeneic HSCT recipient or a stem cell or donor lymphocyte infusion donor (not recorded which). It is not recorded whose cells these are; they may come from a transplant donor.

The rearrangement links TRBV6-2 or TRBV6-3 to TRBJ1-5, with a possible D match to TRBD1 (5 bases). Germline values: CDR1 MNHEY, CDR2 SVGEGT. This CDR3 has 17 residues. The V end lost 5 bases, the J end lost 0 bases, and 17 bases lay between the germline ends. The CDR3: CASSRTGVTDSNQPQHF. Here the CDR3 DNA reads TGTGCCAGCAGTCGGACGGGGGTGACCGATAGCAATCAGCCCCAGCATTTT.

The chain combines TRBV7-9 with TRBJ2-1, with D uncertain. Germline assignment: CDR1 SEHNR and CDR2 FQNEAQ (reference sequence). CDR3 length: 14 amino acids. Trimming left V 2 bases short and J 3 bases short, with 8 bases between. The CDR3 region is CASSLNLFYNEQFF. The DNA of the CDR3 is TGTGCCAGCAGCTTAAATCTGTTCTACAATGAGCAGTTCTTC.

This clonotype occurred a few times. The chain carries TRBV4-3 and TRBJ2-5, with D possibly matching TRBD1 (5 bases). There are 15 residues in the CDR3. The V end was cut by 0 bases, the J end by 2 bases, with 10 bases between. Germline V gene lookup returns CDR1 LGHNA and CDR2 YSLEER. CDR3 region: CASSQDTDKQETQYF. CDR3 sequence (DNA): TGCGCCAGCAGCCAAGATACGGACAAGCAAGAGACCCAGTACTTC.

This clonotype was picked up a small number of times. The chain links TRBV12-3 or TRBV12-4 to TRBJ2-5; D tentatively reads TRBD1 or TRBD2 (5 bases each). The CDR3 has 15 amino acids. V gave up 3 bases and J gave up 4 bases, with 15 bases separating them. CDR3 region: CASSFLWGSGETQYF. The CDR3 bases are TGTGCCAGCAGTTTTCTTTGGGGGAGCGGAGAGACCCAGTACTTC.

This clonotype has ten or more counts. The chain recombines TRBV12-5 with TRBJ2-1, with TRBD2 identical over 11 bases. Germline-derived CDR1 and CDR2 are LGHNT and FRNRAP. The CDR3 runs to 18 residues. Losses at the gene ends were 6 bases for V and 0 bases for J; bases not matched to a gene: 10. The CDR3 spells CASGRGLAEGSSYNEQFF. Here the CDR3 DNA reads TGTGCTAGTGGGAGGGGACTAGCGGAGGGGAGCTCCTACAATGAGCAGTTCTTC. Supplemented by reference TRBV12-5 and TRBJ2-1, the full variable domain reads DARVTQTPRHKVTEMGQEVTMRCQPILGHNTVFWYRQTMMQGLELLAYFRNRAPLDDSGMPKDRFSAEMPDATLATLKIQPSEPRDSAVYFCASGRGLAEGSSYNEQFFGPGTRLTVL.

This clonotype was counted at least ten times. The chain uses TRBV5-1 and TRBJ2-1; D is unresolved. Germline V gives CDR1 SGHRS, CDR2 YFSETQ. This CDR3 region has 14 residues. Trimming stripped 4 bases from V and 4 bases from J, with 12 bases between. CDR3 protein: CASSPRPVYNEQFF. CDR3 in DNA: TGCGCCAGCAGCCCTAGGCCAGTTTACAATGAGCAGTTCTTC.

The rearrangement uses TRBV7-9 and TRBJ2-7; D not resolved. The V gene's germline CDR1 is SEHNR and CDR2 FQNEAQ (reference sequence). The CDR3 spans 15 residues. The V gene lost 3 bases and the J gene lost 3 bases, with 15 bases spanning the gap. CDR3 residues: CASSLKGGKLYEQYF. The CDR3 DNA sequence: TGTGCCAGCAGCTTGAAAGGCGGCAAACTCTACGAGCAGTACTTC.

The table lists this clonotype with a few counts. This chain connects TRBV7-3 to TRBJ1-4; D is ambiguous. V lost 2 bases, J lost 5 bases, and 15 bases lay in between. Germline V gene sequence: CDR1 SGHTA, CDR2 FQGTGA. The CDR3 consists of 16 residues. CDR3 sequence (DNA): TGTGCCAGCAGCTTACGGCGACCTGGCCCAAATGAAAAACTGTTTTTT. Translating it yields CASSLRRPGPNEKLFF.

The chain carries TRBV28 and TRBJ1-2; the D gene is possibly TRBD1 (5 bases). The V gene's germline CDR1 is MDHEN and CDR2 SYDVKM. The CDR3 totals 16 residues. V shed 7 bases and J shed 4 bases, with 22 bases lying between them. The CDR3 DNA follows: TGTGCCAGCATCCCTTTCGGGGAGGGGCGGACCTATGGCTACACCTTC. Protein sequence: CASIPFGEGRTYGYTF.

The chain uses TRBV15 and TRBJ1-1, with D hard to call. There are 14 residues in the CDR3. Germline assignment: CDR1 LNHNV and CDR2 YYDKDF (reference sequence). With 0 bases removed from V and 1 base from J, the gap between germline ends came to 6 bases. The CDR3 loop reads CATSRDLGNTEAFF. The CDR3 DNA follows: TGTGCCACCAGCAGAGATCTGGGGAACACTGAAGCTTTCTTT.

This chain joins TRBV5-1 and TRBJ2-7; no firm D call. The CDR3 has 14 residues. With 7 bases removed from V and 1 base from J, the gap between germline ends came to 15 bases. Germline CDR1 SGHRS, CDR2 YFSETQ. The CDR3 coding sequence is TGCGCCAGCCGTTCGGGCGCCGTTTCCTACGAGCAGTACTTC. Translation: CASRSGAVSYEQYF.

This clonotype was found a few times. This CDR3 reads CASSFSVWVEELFF. CDR3 bases: TGTGCCAGCAGCTTCTCCGTCTGGGTTGAGGAGCTGTTTTTT. The V gene is TRBV5-4, the J gene TRBJ2-2; D unclear. Trimming took off 2 bases at V and 10 bases at J, with 15 bases between the two ends. The CDR3 covers 14 residues. The germline gives CDR1 SGHNT, CDR2 YYREEE (reference sequence).

V and J are TRBV14 and TRBJ1-5; tentatively, D is TRBD1 (5 bases). V lost 4 bases and J 5 bases, leaving 15 bases between the germline ends. Germline values: CDR1 SGHDN, CDR2 FVKESK. The CDR3 covers 15 residues. The CDR3 coding sequence is TGTGCCAGCAGCCCGGGGACGGTTTTGGATCAGCCCCAGCATTTT. Protein: CASSPGTVLDQPQHF. The entire variable domain, with the rest obtained from reference TRBV14 and TRBJ1-5, is as follows: EAGVTQFPSHSVIEKGQTVTLRCDPISGHDNLYWYRRVMGKEIKFLLHFVKESKQDESGMPNNRFLAERTGGTYSTLKVQPAELEDSGVYFCASSPGTVLDQPQHFGDGTRLSIL.